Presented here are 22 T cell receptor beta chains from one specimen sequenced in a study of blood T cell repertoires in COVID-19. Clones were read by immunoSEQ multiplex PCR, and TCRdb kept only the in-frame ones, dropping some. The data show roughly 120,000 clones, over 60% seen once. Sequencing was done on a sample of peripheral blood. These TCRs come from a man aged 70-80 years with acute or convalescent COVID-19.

In nucleotides, the CDR3 is TGTGCCAGCGGCCGGGCCCTACAGTACTTC. Translated, it gives CASGRALQYF. The chain has TRBV6-2 or TRBV6-3 and TRBJ2-7; D gene ambiguous. The CDR3 is made up of 10 amino acids. The germline gives CDR1 MNHEY, CDR2 SVGEGT. V lost 8 bases to trimming and J lost 10 bases, with 12 bases between them.

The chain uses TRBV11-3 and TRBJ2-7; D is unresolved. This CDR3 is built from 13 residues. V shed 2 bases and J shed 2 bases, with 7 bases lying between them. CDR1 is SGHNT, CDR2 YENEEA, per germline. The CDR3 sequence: CASSLSGPYEQYF. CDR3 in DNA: TGTGCCAGCAGCTTATCAGGCCCCTACGAGCAGTACTTC.

The CDR3 coding sequence is TGCGCCAGCGGGAAGGGGACAGGGGGCGGGGATGAGCAGTTCTTC. Amino acid sequence: CASGKGTGGGDEQFF. J is TRBJ2-1 and V is TRBV5-1, with TRBD1 matching over 12 bases. V lost 7 bases to trimming and J lost 8 bases; unmatched junction nucleotides: 10. Germline CDR1 reads SGHRS; CDR2 reads YFSETQ. The CDR3 runs 15 residues.

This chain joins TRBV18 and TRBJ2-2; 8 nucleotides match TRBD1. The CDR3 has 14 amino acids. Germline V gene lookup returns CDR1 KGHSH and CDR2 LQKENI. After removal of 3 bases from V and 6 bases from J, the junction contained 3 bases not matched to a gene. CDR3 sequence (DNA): TGTGCCAGCTCACCCTCGGGACAGGCCGGGGAGCTGTTTTTT. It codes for CASSPSGQAGELFF. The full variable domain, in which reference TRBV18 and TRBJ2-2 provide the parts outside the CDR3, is NAGVMQNPRHLVRRRGQEARLRCSPMKGHSHVYWYRQLPEEGLKFMVYLQKENIIDESGMPKERFSAEFPKEGPSILRIQQVVRGDSAAYFCASSPSGQAGELFFGEGSRLTVL.

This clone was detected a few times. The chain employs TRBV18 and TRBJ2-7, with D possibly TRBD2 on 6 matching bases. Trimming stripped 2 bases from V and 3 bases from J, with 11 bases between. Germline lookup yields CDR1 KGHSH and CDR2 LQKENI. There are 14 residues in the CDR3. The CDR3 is CASSPGASDYEQYF. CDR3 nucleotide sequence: TGTGCCAGCTCACCAGGTGCTAGCGACTACGAGCAGTACTTC.

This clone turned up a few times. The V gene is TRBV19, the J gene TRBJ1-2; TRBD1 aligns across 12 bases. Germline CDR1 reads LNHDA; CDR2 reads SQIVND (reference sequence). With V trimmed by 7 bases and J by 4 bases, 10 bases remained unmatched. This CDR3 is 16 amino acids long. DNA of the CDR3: TGTGCCAGTATGGAGGGACAGGGGGCCGGAATCTATGGCTACACCTTC. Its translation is CASMEGQGAGIYGYTF. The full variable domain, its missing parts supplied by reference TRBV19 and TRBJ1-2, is DGGITQSPKYLFRKEGQNVTLSCEQNLNHDAMYWYRQDPGQGLRLIYYSQIVNDFQKGDIAEGYSVSREKKESFPLTVTSAQKNPTAFYLCASMEGQGAGIYGYTFGSGTRLTVV.

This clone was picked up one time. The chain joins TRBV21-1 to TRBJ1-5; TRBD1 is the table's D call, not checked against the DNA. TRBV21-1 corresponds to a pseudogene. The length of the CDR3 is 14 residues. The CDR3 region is CASSLTGGNQPQHF. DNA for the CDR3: TGTGCCAGCAGCCTGACAGGGGGTAATCAGCCCCAGCATTTT.

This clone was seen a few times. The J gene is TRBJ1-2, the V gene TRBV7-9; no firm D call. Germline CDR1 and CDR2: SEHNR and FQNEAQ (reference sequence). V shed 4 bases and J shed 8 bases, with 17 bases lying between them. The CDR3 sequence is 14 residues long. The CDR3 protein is CASSSSRVGGGYTF. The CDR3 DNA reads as TGTGCCAGCAGCTCCTCCCGAGTCGGAGGGGGCTACACCTTC.

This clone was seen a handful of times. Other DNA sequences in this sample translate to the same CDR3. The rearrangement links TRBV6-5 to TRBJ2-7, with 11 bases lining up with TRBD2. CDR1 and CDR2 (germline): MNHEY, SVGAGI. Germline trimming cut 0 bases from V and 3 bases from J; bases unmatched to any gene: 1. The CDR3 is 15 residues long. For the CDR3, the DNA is TGTGCCAGCAGTTACTCGCTAGCGGGAGGCTACGAGCAGTACTTC. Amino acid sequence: CASSYSLAGGYEQYF.

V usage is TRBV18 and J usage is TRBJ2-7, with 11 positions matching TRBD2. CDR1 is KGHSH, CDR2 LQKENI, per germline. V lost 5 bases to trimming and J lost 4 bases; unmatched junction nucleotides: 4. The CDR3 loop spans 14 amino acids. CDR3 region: CASSGTSGPYEQYF. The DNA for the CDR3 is TGTGCCAGCTCAGGGACTAGCGGTCCGTACGAGCAGTACTTC.

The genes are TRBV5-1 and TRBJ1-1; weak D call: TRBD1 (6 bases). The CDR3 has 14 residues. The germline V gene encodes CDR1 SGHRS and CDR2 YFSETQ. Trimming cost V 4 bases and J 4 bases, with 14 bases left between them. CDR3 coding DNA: TGCGCCAGCAGCGAAACAGGGAGAGGCACTGAAGCTTTCTTT. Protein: CASSETGRGTEAFF. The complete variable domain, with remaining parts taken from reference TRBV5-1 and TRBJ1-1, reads KAGVTQTPRYLIKTRGQQVTLSCSPISGHRSVSWYQQTPGQGLQFLFEYFSETQRNKGNFPGRFSGRQFSNSRSEMNVSTLELGDSALYLCASSETGRGTEAFFGQGTRLTVV.

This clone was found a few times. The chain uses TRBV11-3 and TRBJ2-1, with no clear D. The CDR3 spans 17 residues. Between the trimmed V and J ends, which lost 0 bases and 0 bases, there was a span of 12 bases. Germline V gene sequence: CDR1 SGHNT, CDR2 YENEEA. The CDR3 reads CASSLEESVSSYNEQFF. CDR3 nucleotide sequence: TGTGCCAGCAGCTTAGAGGAGAGTGTGAGCTCCTACAATGAGCAGTTCTTC.

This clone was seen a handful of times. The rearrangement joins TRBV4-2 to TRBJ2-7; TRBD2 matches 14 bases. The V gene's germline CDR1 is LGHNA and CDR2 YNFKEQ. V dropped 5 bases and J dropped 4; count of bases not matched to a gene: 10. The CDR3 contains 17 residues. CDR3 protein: CASSTPPGTSGSYEQYF. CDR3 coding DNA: TGTGCCAGCAGCACCCCACCCGGGACTAGCGGGAGTTACGAGCAGTACTTC.

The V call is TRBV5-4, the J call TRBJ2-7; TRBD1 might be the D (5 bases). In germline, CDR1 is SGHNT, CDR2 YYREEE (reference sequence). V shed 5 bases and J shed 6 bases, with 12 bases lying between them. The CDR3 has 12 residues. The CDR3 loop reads CASSGALPEQYF. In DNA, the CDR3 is TGTGCCAGCAGTGGGGCCCTTCCCGAGCAGTACTTC.

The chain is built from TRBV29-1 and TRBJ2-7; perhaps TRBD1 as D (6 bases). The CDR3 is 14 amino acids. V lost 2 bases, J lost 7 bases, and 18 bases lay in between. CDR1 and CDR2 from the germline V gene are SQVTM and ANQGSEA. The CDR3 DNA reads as TGCAGCGTTGAACCGACAGGATCCCTGGGGGAGCAGTACTTC. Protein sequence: CSVEPTGSLGEQYF.

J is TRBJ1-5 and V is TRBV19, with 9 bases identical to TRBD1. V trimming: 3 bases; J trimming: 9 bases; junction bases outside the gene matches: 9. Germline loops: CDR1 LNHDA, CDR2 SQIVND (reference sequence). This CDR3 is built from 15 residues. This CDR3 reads CASSIRDRGLGPQHF. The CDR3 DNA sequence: TGTGCCAGTAGTATTCGCGACAGGGGGTTGGGGCCCCAGCATTTT.

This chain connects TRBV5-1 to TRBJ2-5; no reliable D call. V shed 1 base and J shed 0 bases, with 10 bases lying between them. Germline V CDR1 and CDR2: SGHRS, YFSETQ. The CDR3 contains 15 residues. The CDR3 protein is CASSLSGVNQETQYF. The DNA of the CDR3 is TGCGCCAGCAGCTTGTCTGGAGTAAACCAAGAGACCCAGTACTTC. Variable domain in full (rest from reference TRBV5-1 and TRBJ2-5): KAGVTQTPRYLIKTRGQQVTLSCSPISGHRSVSWYQQTPGQGLQFLFEYFSETQRNKGNFPGRFSGRQFSNSRSEMNVSTLELGDSALYLCASSLSGVNQETQYFGPGTRLLVL.

CDR3 sequence reads: CASSYSRTGGPGELFF. As DNA, the CDR3 is TGTGCCAGCAGTTACTCGAGGACAGGGGGCCCCGGGGAGCTGTTTTTT. The chain combines TRBV6-2 or TRBV6-3 with TRBJ2-2, with TRBD1 identical over 11 bases. Per germline, CDR1 MNHEY and CDR2 SVGEGT. This CDR3 contains 16 residues. The V segment lost 0 bases and the J segment 6 bases; nucleotides outside the gene matches: 3.

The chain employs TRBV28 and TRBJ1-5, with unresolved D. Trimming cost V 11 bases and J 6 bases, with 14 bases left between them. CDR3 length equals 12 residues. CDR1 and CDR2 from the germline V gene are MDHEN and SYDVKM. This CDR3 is CAAETRPQPQHF. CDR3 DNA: TGTGCCGCCGAGACCAGGCCTCAGCCCCAGCATTTT.

CDR3 in amino acids: CASSHRTGQGYTF. The CDR3 DNA reads as TGTGCCAGCAGCCATCGGACAGGGCAAGGCTACACCTTC. The V and J genes are TRBV14 and TRBJ1-2; 8 bases line up with TRBD1. CDR3 size: 13 residues. The germline gives CDR1 SGHDN, CDR2 FVKESK. J was trimmed by 8 bases and V by 3 bases; bases with no gene match: 5.

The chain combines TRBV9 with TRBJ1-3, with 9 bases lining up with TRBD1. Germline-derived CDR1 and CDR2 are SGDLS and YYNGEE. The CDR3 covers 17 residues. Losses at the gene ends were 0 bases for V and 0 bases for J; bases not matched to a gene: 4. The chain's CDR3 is CASSVAGDRASGNTIYF. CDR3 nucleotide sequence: TGTGCCAGCAGCGTAGCTGGGGACAGGGCCTCTGGAAACACCATATATTTT.

The CDR3 DNA reads TGTGCCAGCAGCGCTCCTGGGAGGGAGGAGACCCAGTACTTC. Translating gives CASSAPGREETQYF. This chain joins TRBV9 and TRBJ2-5; 7 bases match TRBD2. Trimming at V came to 3 bases and at J to 5 bases, leaving 7 bases not matched to a gene. CDR3 length: 14 residues. Germline V gene lookup returns CDR1 SGDLS and CDR2 YYNGEE.